Reported below is one TCR beta chain. This entry comes from a study of Ad26.COV2.S vaccination and SARS-CoV-2 variants. The CDR3 totals 12 residues. In germline, CDR1 is SGHNT, CDR2 YENEEA. V was cut by 2 bases and J by 6 bases, with 7 bases left in between. Here immunoSEQ multiplex PCR was the method, and the copy in TCRdb shows in-frame clones only, minus some. The sample lists 300,000 to 400,000 clones, around 86% seen once, with around 3.5% in the top ten. Specified treatment: some 20 received Ad26.COV2.S at low or high dose, single or two shots; about 5 received placebo; per-sample allocation not given. Material that was analyzed had been drawn on day 63 after the first vaccine or placebo injection. Cohort 1b enrolled adults aged 18-55 years in Boston.

Material: peripheral blood, obtained in a trial of Ad26.COV2.S vaccine versus placebo. The chain couples TRBV11-3 to TRBJ1-2; a weak D match, TRBD1 (5 bases). The clonotype was recovered from a person between 18 and 59 years old who received the Ad26.COV2.S COVID-19 vaccine or a placebo. The DNA of the CDR3 is TGTGCCAGCAGCTTATCGGGGGATGGCTACACCTTC. It translates to CASSLSGDGYTF.